This T cell receptor beta chain was recovered during a study of cytomegalovirus exposure and HLA in healthy donors. This PCR relied on a set of 60 Vbeta primers and 13 Jbeta primers. Measured with immunoSEQ multiplex PCR; TCRdb has only the in-frame clones, and not every one. The sample lists 150,000 to 200,000 clones, about 76% occurring once. Comment on this clone: Its antigen is not known.

CDR1 MNHEY and CDR2 SVGAGI come from the germline V gene. The CDR3 sequence is 14 residues long. The V and J ends lost 5 bases and 2 bases, in that order; junction bases with no gene match: 3. Study observations and caveats: A reported reduction in N-insertions relative to the 666-donor mean was seen in an Asian-associated ancestry cluster in a later analysis. Overall, under 200 TCR beta chains were annotated as cytomegalovirus-associated.

Specimen: PBMCs. This sequence joins TRBV6-5 and TRBJ2-5; the match to TRBD2 covers 9 bases. The TCR originated in a male donor in good health and CMV-seropositive. The CDR3 sequence is CASSSGGIQETQYF. In DNA, the CDR3 is TGTGCCAGCAGTAGCGGGGGGATACAAGAGACCCAGTACTTC.